This TCR beta chain is drawn from a study of T cell clonotyping in hematopoietic cell transplantation. V was pared by 5 bases and J by 8 bases, with 3 bases of the junction left unmatched. Germline V gives CDR1 SNHLY, CDR2 FYNNEI. The CDR3 is 13 residues long. Note on this clone: What it recognizes is unknown.

Recipients were bled about 28 days pretransplant and at posttransplant days 30, 100, 180. Study findings and constraints: Few recipient clonotypes overlapped donors; over 95% were de novo at given depth. Pathologically expanded recipient clonotypes increased progressively from day 30 to day 180 as diversity fell. Without cell sorting, CD4 versus CD8 contributions remain unresolved.

The protocol was immunoSEQ multiplex PCR, while the TCRdb copy is restricted to in-frame clones and leaves out a portion. The sample includes some 6,500 clones, roughly 90% of them seen just once. The chain employs TRBV2 and TRBJ2-1; 10 bases are a match to TRBD2. The specimen comprised peripheral blood mononuclear cells, sampled 180 days after allogeneic stem cell transplant. This receptor was obtained from a female patient in her 50s who had an allogeneic stem cell transplant from an unrelated donor, so the T cells may come from the graft donor. Some clones in this sample may be carry-over from other donors' samples. The CDR3 DNA sequence: TGTGCCAGCAGTCCCGGGACTAGCGATGAGCAGTTCTTC. Translating gives CASSPGTSDEQFF.